Shown below are 9 T cell receptor beta chains from a single sample sequenced in a study of cytomegalovirus exposure and HLA in healthy donors. Both 60 Vbeta primers and 13 Jbeta primers went into the PCR. The assay was immunoSEQ multiplex PCR, and TCRdb's table has in-frame clones only and misses some. The table includes 150,000 to 200,000 clones, 70% to 80% detected once. The sample comprised PBMCs. These receptors were taken from a woman aged 30 to 39 in good health and CMV-seropositive.

V usage is TRBV4-1 and J usage is TRBJ2-7, with D maybe TRBD2 (5 bases). The CDR3 contains 15 residues. Per the germline V gene, CDR1 is MGHRA and CDR2 is YSYEKL. V shed 0 bases and J shed 0 bases, with 9 bases lying between them. CDR3: CASSQEQRLSYEQYF. The CDR3 DNA reads as TGCGCCAGCAGCCAAGAGCAGCGGCTCTCCTACGAGCAGTACTTC.

This clone came up a few times. This chain connects TRBV2 to TRBJ2-5; D may be TRBD1 (5 bases). This CDR3 region has 13 residues. The germline V and J ends were trimmed by 4 bases and 5 bases, with 11 bases remaining between them. CDR1 is SNHLY and CDR2 is FYNNEI in the germline V gene. For the CDR3, the DNA is TGTGCCAGCAGTGTACCCAGGGCGGAGACCCAGTACTTC. Its translation is CASSVPRAETQYF. The full variable domain, rest sourced from reference TRBV2 and TRBJ2-5, is EPEVTQTPSHQVTQMGQEVILRCVPISNHLYFYWYRQILGQKVEFLVSFYNNEISEKSEIFDDQFSVERPDGSNFTLKIRSTKLEDSAMYFCASSVPRAETQYFGPGTRLLVL.

This clone came up a few times. The CDR3 sequence: CASSEEAGGTQYF. The CDR3, as DNA: TGTGCCAGCAGTGAAGAGGCGGGGGGGACCCAGTACTTC. V usage is TRBV2 and J usage is TRBJ2-5; TRBD2 agrees at 8 bases. The CDR3 sequence is 13 residues long. V was pared by 1 base and J by 7 bases, with 2 bases of the junction left unmatched. Germline V gives CDR1 SNHLY, CDR2 FYNNEI.

This chain connects TRBV15 to TRBJ1-3; D call uncertain. The CDR3 sequence is 16 residues long. Trimming took off 0 bases at V and 3 bases at J, with 12 bases between the two ends. Germline CDR1 reads LNHNV; CDR2 reads YYDKDF (reference sequence). Here the CDR3 DNA reads TGTGCCACCAGCAGAGAAGGCGGAGGGTTTGGAAACACCATATATTTT. Amino acids: CATSREGGGFGNTIYF.

CDR3 amino acids: CASSAQGTINTEAFF. The CDR3 nucleotides read TGTGCCAGTAGTGCACAGGGGACGATAAACACTGAAGCTTTCTTT. This rearrangement joins TRBV19 to TRBJ1-1, with TRBD1 matching over 7 bases. The CDR3 is 15 amino acids. CDR1 LNHDA and CDR2 SQIVND come from the germline V gene (reference sequence). Trimming removed 5 bases from V and 2 bases from J; junction bases left unmatched: 8.

This clone has just a few counts. The chain uses TRBV7-2 and TRBJ1-1; tentatively, D is TRBD1 (6 bases). In germline, CDR1 is SGHTA, CDR2 FQGNSA. The CDR3 sequence is 14 residues long. The V gene lost 5 bases and the J gene lost 3 bases, with 13 bases spanning the gap. The CDR3, as DNA: TGTGCCAGCAGCGCCTTAGGACAGTACACTGAAGCTTTCTTT. This encodes CASSALGQYTEAFF.

Remarks on this clone: A junction boundary mismatches the germline segment, possibly from a read error. This sequence joins TRBV4-3 and TRBJ1-2, with D maybe TRBD1 (5 bases). The CDR3 runs to 16 residues. From germline, CDR1 is LGHNA and CDR2 YSLEER. CDR3: CASSQDPREVVYVYTF. In nucleotides, the CDR3 is TGCGCCAGCAGCCAAGATCCCAGGGAGGTTGTCTATGTCTACACCTTC.

The chain is built from TRBV5-1 and TRBJ1-1; 7 bases line up with TRBD1. This CDR3 contains 15 residues. V was clipped by 2 bases and J by 1 base; unmatched bases: 5. Germline-derived CDR1 and CDR2 are SGHRS and YFSETQ. The CDR3 DNA is TGCGCCAGCAGCTTACCGGGACAGTCGAACACTGAAGCTTTCTTT. Translation: CASSLPGQSNTEAFF.

The genes are TRBV4-1 and TRBJ1-2; D is unresolved. CDR1 and CDR2 (germline): MGHRA, YSYEKL. This CDR3 contains 11 residues. V was pared by 0 bases and J by 8 bases, with 4 bases between. The CDR3 DNA sequence: TGCGCCAGCAGCCAAGAGAGCGGCTACACCTTC. As protein: CASSQESGYTF.